This entry lists 16 T cell receptor beta chains sequenced from one sample in a study of blood T cell repertoires in COVID-19. TCRdb's table, derived via immunoSEQ multiplex PCR, lists solely in-frame clones and lacks some. The top ten hold 4.4% of the sample, which has 80,000 to 100,000 clones, over 70% seen once. Sequenced material: peripheral blood. The source of these receptors is a man in his 60s with acute or convalescent COVID-19.

The chain uses TRBV7-2 and TRBJ1-4; TRBD1 is a possible D gene (6 bases). Germline values: CDR1 SGHTA, CDR2 FQGNSA. Trimming left V 4 bases short and J 5 bases short, with 11 bases between. This CDR3 contains 14 residues. The CDR3 DNA follows: TGTGCCAGCAGCTCCAGGGGTGGGAATGAAAAACTGTTTTTT. Translating it yields CASSSRGGNEKLFF. The full variable domain, in which reference TRBV7-2 and TRBJ1-4 provide the parts outside the CDR3, is GAGVSQSPSNKVTEKGKDVELRCDPISGHTALYWYRQSLGQGLEFLIYFQGNSAPDKSGLPSDRFSAERTGGSVSTLTIQRTQQEDSAVYLCASSSRGGNEKLFFGSGTQLSVL.

This chain uses TRBV7-9 with TRBJ1-6, with D possibly matching TRBD1 (6 bases). CDR1 SEHNR and CDR2 FQNEAQ come from the germline V gene (reference sequence). The CDR3 runs to 16 residues. Trimming cost V 3 bases and J 6 bases, with 15 bases left between them. CDR3 bases: TGTGCCAGCAGCTTCGGTTGGGACATACTTAATTCACCCCTCCACTTT. Its translation is CASSFGWDILNSPLHF.

This clone was detected once. Additional DNA sequences in this sample encode the identical CDR3. DNA of the CDR3: TGTGCCAGCAGCTTAACAGGCGGTTCTGATACGCAGTATTTT. Translation: CASSLTGGSDTQYF. This sequence joins TRBV7-3 and TRBJ2-3, with no clear D. Deletions cut 0 bases from V and 6 bases from J, with 10 bases between. The CDR3 consists of 14 residues. Per the germline V gene, CDR1 is SGHTA and CDR2 is FQGTGA.

The gene calls are TRBV18 and TRBJ1-2; D gene unclear. Germline loops: CDR1 KGHSH, CDR2 LQKENI. The length of the CDR3 is 16 residues. V lost 5 bases to trimming and J lost 0 bases, with 16 bases between them. DNA of the CDR3: TGTGCCAGCTCAGCCCCCTTTCGGGGAGCTAACTATGGCTACACCTTC. Protein: CASSAPFRGANYGYTF.

V gene TRBV19 combines with J gene TRBJ2-7; TRBD1 might be the D (6 bases). The CDR3 contains 13 residues. In germline, CDR1 is LNHDA, CDR2 SQIVND (reference sequence). The V and J ends lost 8 bases and 2 bases respectively, with 13 bases between them. CDR3 in amino acids: CASENRDTYEQYF. CDR3 sequence (DNA): TGTGCCAGTGAGAACCGGGACACCTACGAGCAGTACTTC.

The chain has TRBV6-6 and TRBJ2-7; D is unclear. The germline V gene has CDR1 MNHNY and CDR2 SVGAGI (reference sequence). V lost 6 bases to trimming and J lost 3 bases, with 6 bases between them. The CDR3 is made up of 11 amino acids. CDR3 coding DNA: TGTGCCAGCAGCCCTAACTACGAGCAGTACTTC. It specifies CASSPNYEQYF.

CDR3 DNA sequence: TGTGCCAGCAGCCCCGGGGGTGGCGATACGCAGTATTTT. Amino acids: CASSPGGGDTQYF. The rearrangement links TRBV13 to TRBJ2-3; D may be TRBD2 (6 bases). This CDR3 contains 13 residues. V lost 5 bases to trimming and J lost 6 bases, with 12 bases between them. Looked up from germline, CDR1 is PRHDT and CDR2 is FYEKMQ (reference sequence).

The V call is TRBV21-1, the J call TRBJ1-5; the table's D call of TRBD1 was not tested on the DNA. TRBV21-1 is classified as a pseudogene. The CDR3 consists of 15 residues. CDR3 in DNA: TGTGCCAGCACCAAGGAAACAGGGGGCAATCAGCCCCAGCATTTT. Its translation: CASTKETGGNQPQHF.

This chain links TRBV6-5 with TRBJ1-4; TRBD1 is a possible D gene (5 bases). CDR3 size: 14 residues. CDR1 and CDR2 from the germline V gene are MNHEY and SVGAGI. Trimming removed 0 bases at V and 7 bases at J, with 9 bases between. The CDR3 DNA is TGTGCCAGCAGTTACTCGCTGACAGTTGAAAAACTGTTTTTT. The encoded protein is CASSYSLTVEKLFF.

As for this clone: Additional DNA sequences in this sample encode the identical CDR3. The chain links TRBV10-3 to TRBJ2-7, with D perhaps matching TRBD2 (6 bases). The CDR3 covers 11 residues. Trimming left V 4 bases short and J 6 bases short, with 7 bases between. Germline CDR1 and CDR2: ENHRY and SYGVKD. CDR3 region: CAISAGVEQYF. The CDR3 DNA is TGTGCCATCAGTGCGGGGGTCGAGCAGTACTTC.

At least ten counts were recorded for this clone. The rearrangement links TRBV18 to TRBJ1-1; maybe TRBD1 (6 bases). Between the trimmed V and J ends, which lost 4 bases and 6 bases, there was a span of 21 bases. CDR1 is KGHSH and CDR2 is LQKENI in the germline V gene. The CDR3 consists of 16 residues. The CDR3 DNA reads TGTGCCAGCTCACTTCAAGCCCCTACAGGGCTAGCTGAAGCTTTCTTT. This sequence encodes CASSLQAPTGLAEAFF. The variable domain in full, with the rest retrieved from reference TRBV18 and TRBJ1-1, is NAGVMQNPRHLVRRRGQEARLRCSPMKGHSHVYWYRQLPEEGLKFMVYLQKENIIDESGMPKERFSAEFPKEGPSILRIQQVVRGDSAAYFCASSLQAPTGLAEAFFGQGTRLTVV.

The gene calls are TRBV7-9 and TRBJ2-1, with D tentatively TRBD1 (5 bases). The CDR3 loop spans 14 amino acids. The V gene's germline CDR1 is SEHNR and CDR2 FQNEAQ (reference sequence). The V end lost 2 bases, the J end lost 10 bases, and 15 bases lay between the germline ends. The CDR3: CASSLWGGRGEQFF. CDR3 DNA: TGTGCCAGCAGCTTATGGGGCGGTAGGGGAGAGCAGTTCTTC.

The chain has TRBV4-3 and TRBJ1-2; no definite D call. V shed 0 bases and J shed 1 base, with 18 bases lying between them. This CDR3 region has 18 residues. Germline V gene sequence: CDR1 LGHNA, CDR2 YSLEER. The CDR3 protein is CASSQDPKRGGDNYGYTF. Here the CDR3 DNA reads TGCGCCAGCAGCCAAGATCCGAAGCGAGGCGGTGATAACTATGGCTACACCTTC.

The chain employs TRBV5-1 and TRBJ1-1; D call uncertain. V shed 0 bases and J shed 0 bases, with 9 bases lying between them. Germline V lookup: CDR1 SGHRS, CDR2 YFSETQ. The CDR3 spans 15 residues. DNA for the CDR3: TGCGCCAGCAGCTTGGTTCCGGGTCTGAACACTGAAGCTTTCTTT. Its translation: CASSLVPGLNTEAFF.

V usage is TRBV6-5 and J usage is TRBJ1-2, with D unresolved. Trimming removed 3 bases at V and 2 bases at J, with 10 bases between. This CDR3 has 14 residues. The germline V gene encodes CDR1 MNHEY and CDR2 SVGAGI. This CDR3 is CASSYSWQNYGYTF. As DNA, the CDR3 is TGTGCCAGCAGTTATTCTTGGCAGAACTATGGCTACACCTTC.

The J gene is TRBJ2-2, the V gene TRBV11-2; D perhaps matches TRBD1 (5 bases). CDR1 and CDR2 (germline): SGHAT, FQNNGV. Trimming took 5 bases from V and 4 from J, leaving 17 bases between them. The length of the CDR3 is 16 residues. The CDR3 coding sequence is TGTGCCAGCAGCCCCAGGGAAGGGGTTGGCACCGGGGAGCTGTTTTTT. Translating it yields CASSPREGVGTGELFF.